This passage covers 27 T cell receptor beta chains from one sample sequenced in a study of T cells in localized non-small cell lung cancer. Some clones are missing from TCRdb's copy, which holds only in-frame ones; the method was immunoSEQ multiplex PCR. Among roughly 38,000 clones listed, roughly 85% were seen once. This material consisted of peripheral blood mononuclear cells, taken before any cancer treatment. These receptors all come from an older male donor with stage II lung adenocarcinoma.

The gene calls are TRBV6-1 and TRBJ2-6, with a possible D match to TRBD1 (6 bases). V lost 4 bases to trimming and J lost 0 bases, with 19 bases between them. The germline V gene has CDR1 MNHNS and CDR2 SASEGT. The CDR3 runs to 19 residues. CDR3 residues: CASSGPGHRVHSGANVLTF. For the CDR3, the DNA is TGTGCCAGCAGTGGACCGGGACATCGAGTCCACTCTGGGGCCAACGTCCTGACTTTC.

This rearrangement joins TRBV5-6 to TRBJ1-1; D may be TRBD1 (6 bases). Germline V gene sequence: CDR1 SGHDT, CDR2 YYEEEE. The V end lost 5 bases, the J end lost 0 bases, and 14 bases lay between the germline ends. There are 15 residues in the CDR3. CDR3 sequence (DNA): TGTGCCAGCAGACAACGCGGACAGTTGAACACTGAAGCTTTCTTT. This gives the protein CASRQRGQLNTEAFF.

This clone has a handful of counts. This sequence joins TRBV28 and TRBJ1-2; 8 positions match TRBD1. Germline V lookup: CDR1 MDHEN, CDR2 SYDVKM. The J segment lost 8 bases and the V segment lost 6 bases, leaving 20 bases of the junction unmatched. The CDR3 is 17 amino acids. CDR3: CASSRSRDRLPIRGYTF. CDR3 bases: TGTGCCAGCAGCCGTTCCCGGGACAGGCTCCCTATCCGGGGCTACACCTTC.

The CDR3 loop reads CATSTSLTGDEQYF. CDR3 bases: TGTGCCACCAGCACCAGTTTGACAGGAGACGAGCAGTACTTC. V is TRBV15 and J is TRBJ2-7, with D perhaps TRBD1 (6 bases). Trimming stripped 4 bases from V and 5 bases from J, with 15 bases between. Germline lookup yields CDR1 LNHNV and CDR2 YYDKDF (reference sequence). The CDR3 has 14 residues.

The V and J genes are TRBV27 and TRBJ2-2; 12 nucleotides align to TRBD2. Germline CDR1 MNHEY, CDR2 SMNVEV (reference sequence). This CDR3 region has 16 residues. V shed 2 bases, J shed 6 bases, and the junction held 4 bases outside the gene matches. The CDR3 protein is CASSLGLAGGPGELFF. The DNA for the CDR3 is TGTGCCAGCAGTTTAGGCCTAGCGGGAGGGCCCGGGGAGCTGTTTTTT.

The chain combines TRBV5-1 with TRBJ2-7; the D is unclear. CDR3 length: 13 amino acids. V gave up 4 bases and J gave up 3 bases, with 11 bases separating them. Germline loops: CDR1 SGHRS, CDR2 YFSETQ. The chain's CDR3 is CASSPEMYYEQYF. CDR3 coding DNA: TGCGCCAGCAGCCCGGAGATGTACTACGAGCAGTACTTC.

The chain is built from TRBV6-5 and TRBJ1-2; D uncertain. CDR3 length: 14 amino acids. Germline V gives CDR1 MNHEY, CDR2 SVGAGI. Trimming shortened V by 2 bases and J by 2 bases, and 9 bases separated the two germline ends. The chain's CDR3 is CASSYGRVNYGYTF. In nucleotides, the CDR3 is TGTGCCAGCAGTTACGGGAGAGTAAACTATGGCTACACCTTC.

This chain connects TRBV21-1 to TRBJ1-5. TRBV21-1 is shown as a pseudogene. This CDR3 comprises 13 residues. The CDR3 DNA reads as TGTGCCAGCCCTCAAAGCGGGGATCAGCCCCAGCATTTT. Translation: CASPQSGDQPQHF.

This chain uses TRBV7-2 with TRBJ2-1, with 11 positions matching TRBD2. The CDR3 extends over 15 amino acids. Per the germline V gene, CDR1 is SGHTA and CDR2 is FQGNSA. Germline trimming cut 6 bases from V and 7 bases from J; bases unmatched to any gene: 8. In DNA form, the CDR3 reads TGTGCCAGCAGAAGGGGTCTAGCGGGAGGAAATGAGCAGTTCTTC. Its protein product is CASRRGLAGGNEQFF.

The chain employs TRBV6-1 and TRBJ1-5; D perhaps matches TRBD1 (6 bases). The ends were cut back, 4 bases at V and 7 bases at J, with 20 bases in the middle. The CDR3 spans 16 residues. Looked up from germline, CDR1 is MNHNS and CDR2 is SASEGT. Written as DNA, the CDR3 is TGTGCCAGCAGTGTTAAGGGCGGGGGCGCCGGGCAGCCCCAGCATTTT. Amino acid sequence: CASSVKGGGAGQPQHF.

The V call is TRBV4-3, the J call TRBJ1-2; D is ambiguous. Per germline, CDR1 LGHNA and CDR2 YSLEER. This CDR3 is built from 15 residues. With 3 bases removed from V and 8 bases from J, the gap between germline ends came to 19 bases. The CDR3 is CASSHRAVDQQGYTF. For the CDR3, the DNA is TGCGCCAGCAGCCATAGAGCAGTGGACCAGCAAGGCTACACCTTC.

The chain links TRBV6-5 to TRBJ1-4; 7 bases fit TRBD1. The CDR3 runs to 15 residues. After removal of 5 bases from V and 7 bases from J, the junction contained 10 bases not matched to a gene. The V gene's germline CDR1 is MNHEY and CDR2 SVGAGI. The CDR3: CASSVDRARGEKLFF. The CDR3 DNA sequence: TGTGCCAGCAGTGTTGACAGGGCCCGGGGTGAAAAACTGTTTTTT.

The V gene is TRBV30, the J gene TRBJ1-1, with 12 bases fitting TRBD1. Germline CDR1 is GTSNPN and CDR2 is SVGIG (reference sequence). The CDR3 runs to 19 residues. J gave up 3 bases and V 3 bases, and 17 bases lay outside the gene matches. CDR3 DNA sequence: TGTGCCTGGAGCGACAATACAGGGACAGGGGGCGCTTGGGACACTGAAGCTTTCTTT. Translation: CAWSDNTGTGGAWDTEAFF.

The chain links TRBV5-6 to TRBJ1-3; D may be TRBD1 (5 bases). Trimming took 1 base from V and 6 from J, leaving 11 bases between them. The CDR3 spans 14 residues. Germline CDR1 SGHDT, CDR2 YYEEEE. The chain's CDR3 is CASSLPGGVNTIYF. In DNA, the CDR3 is TGTGCCAGCAGCTTGCCGGGAGGGGTAAACACCATATATTTT.

This chain connects TRBV5-1 to TRBJ2-7; possibly TRBD2 for D (7 bases). V was pared by 2 bases and J by 6 bases, with 18 bases between. The CDR3 consists of 15 residues. The V gene's germline CDR1 is SGHRS and CDR2 YFSETQ. CDR3 sequence: CASSLLQGGEGEQYF. CDR3 coding DNA: TGCGCCAGCAGCTTATTACAGGGAGGGGAGGGCGAGCAGTACTTC.

The CDR3 protein is CASSPSRLGAGDTEAFF. The CDR3 DNA reads TGTGCCAGCTCGCCGAGCCGCCTGGGGGCGGGGGACACTGAAGCTTTCTTT. V gene TRBV18 combines with J gene TRBJ1-1, with D possibly matching TRBD1 (6 bases). This CDR3 has 17 amino acids. V lost 6 bases to trimming and J lost 3 bases, with 23 bases between them. Germline assignment: CDR1 KGHSH and CDR2 LQKENI.

The V and J genes are TRBV5-6 and TRBJ1-5; TRBD1 matches 11 bases. CDR1 is SGHDT, CDR2 YYEEEE, per germline. The V and J ends lost 4 bases and 6 bases, in that order; junction bases with no gene match: 6. The CDR3 covers 15 residues. CDR3 residues: CASSTGQGVGQPQHF. The CDR3 DNA reads as TGTGCCAGCAGCACGGGACAGGGGGTCGGTCAGCCCCAGCATTTT.

This rearrangement joins TRBV5-1 to TRBJ2-1; the D gene is possibly TRBD2 (6 bases). With 1 base removed from V and 0 bases from J, the gap between germline ends came to 11 bases. This CDR3 contains 16 residues. The V gene's germline CDR1 is SGHRS and CDR2 YFSETQ. The CDR3 coding sequence is TGCGCCAGCAGCTTGATTCCCGGGAGCTCCTACAATGAGCAGTTCTTC. Amino acid sequence: CASSLIPGSSYNEQFF.

Only one count was recorded for this clone. The chain uses TRBV9 and TRBJ1-5; 9 nucleotides line up with TRBD1. Germline-derived CDR1 and CDR2 are SGDLS and YYNGEE. Losses at the gene ends were 6 bases for V and 0 bases for J; bases not matched to a gene: 4. This CDR3 region has 15 residues. DNA for the CDR3: TGTGCCAGCACACGGACAGGGGATAGCAATCAGCCCCAGCATTTT. Translated, it gives CASTRTGDSNQPQHF.

The chain couples TRBV19 to TRBJ2-3; D may match TRBD1 or TRBD2 (6 bases each). The CDR3 contains 16 residues. CDR1 and CDR2 (germline): LNHDA, SQIVND (reference sequence). The V gene lost 5 bases and the J gene lost 3 bases, with 18 bases spanning the gap. The CDR3 DNA follows: TGTGCCAGTAGTCCCTGGGGGGCCGGAGGGACAGATACGCAGTATTTT. Translating gives CASSPWGAGGTDTQYF.

The chain links TRBV4-2 to TRBJ1-2; no definite D call. Trimming shortened V by 4 bases and J by 2 bases, and 11 bases separated the two germline ends. The CDR3 contains 14 residues. Germline V lookup: CDR1 LGHNA, CDR2 YNFKEQ. CDR3 loop: CASSPVTGNYGYTF. The CDR3 nucleotides read TGTGCCAGCAGCCCCGTCACGGGGAACTATGGCTACACCTTC.

The chain carries TRBV2 and TRBJ2-7, with TRBD2 as a possible D gene (5 bases). CDR1 and CDR2 (germline): SNHLY, FYNNEI. V lost 10 bases and J lost 2, with 21 bases in between. This CDR3 is 15 amino acids long. The CDR3 sequence is CATLGPGSRAYEQYF. CDR3 nucleotide sequence: TGTGCCACCCTCGGGCCGGGGAGTAGGGCCTACGAGCAGTACTTC.

This chain links TRBV28 with TRBJ2-7; TRBD1 might be the D (6 bases). Per the germline V gene, CDR1 is MDHEN and CDR2 is SYDVKM. The CDR3 spans 15 residues. Trimming cost V 8 bases and J 7 bases, with 24 bases left between them. The CDR3 sequence is CASAPGHLMRGEQYF. The CDR3 DNA follows: TGTGCCAGCGCCCCGGGACACCTGATGAGGGGGGAGCAGTACTTC. Variable domain in full (rest from reference TRBV28 and TRBJ2-7): DVKVTQSSRYLVKRTGEKVFLECVQDMDHENMFWYRQDPGLGLRLIYFSYDVKMKEKGDIPEGYSVSREKKERFSLILESASTNQTSMYLCASAPGHLMRGEQYFGPGTRLTVT.

The J gene is TRBJ1-5, the V gene TRBV19; D is unclear. In germline, CDR1 is LNHDA, CDR2 SQIVND (reference sequence). This CDR3 comprises 14 residues. V was pared by 6 bases and J by 6 bases, with 15 bases between. The CDR3 region has the DNA TGTGCCAGTAGGAATCTACGGGGAATTCAGCCCCAGCATTTT. Translating it yields CASRNLRGIQPQHF.

On this clone itself: The sample holds other DNA sequences that translate to the same CDR3. This chain connects TRBV7-9 to TRBJ2-3; 10 bases are shared with TRBD1. The CDR3 covers 15 residues. Germline CDR1 SEHNR, CDR2 FQNEAQ (reference sequence). Trimming cost V 1 base and J 4 bases; bases outside gene matches: 2. In DNA, the CDR3 is TGTGCCAGCAGCTTAGGGACAGGGGGGCCAGATACGCAGTATTTT. Its translation is CASSLGTGGPDTQYF.

The chain is built from TRBV2 and TRBJ2-5, with D possibly being TRBD1 or TRBD2 (7 bases each). The germline CDR1 and CDR2 sequences are SNHLY and FYNNEI. The length of the CDR3 is 13 residues. Trimming cost V 7 bases and J 4 bases, with 13 bases left between them. This chain's CDR3 is CASTRGGVETQYF. The CDR3 region has the DNA TGTGCCAGCACCAGGGGGGGCGTAGAGACCCAGTACTTC.

The V call is TRBV27, the J call TRBJ2-3; 7 bases align to TRBD1. The germline V gene has CDR1 MNHEY and CDR2 SMNVEV (reference sequence). CDR3 length equals 17 residues. The V gene end was trimmed by 0 bases and the J gene end by 0 bases; junction bases not matched to a gene: 6. The CDR3 sequence is CASSLSGQLRSTDTQYF. The DNA for the CDR3 is TGTGCCAGCAGTTTATCGGGACAGTTAAGAAGCACAGATACGCAGTATTTT.